The source of this TCR beta chain is a study of cytomegalovirus exposure and HLA in healthy donors. Study observations and caveats: In a later analysis, HLA-associated beta chains showed higher expansion and lower generation probabilities than comparable chains. For most TCR beta V segments, an earlier analysis put the productive rate at about 87% or about 30% of the time. Analysis performed later found over 15,000 TCR beta sequences associated with HLA alleles at 0.05 false discovery rate. With high specificity and sensitivity, the classifier reportedly diagnosed cytomegalovirus status.

A word on this clone: Its antigen is not known. The germline gene is not matched at one end of the junction; a read error may be the cause.

The PCR made use of 60 Vbeta and 13 Jbeta primers. Sequenced by immunoSEQ multiplex PCR; TCRdb stores in-frame clones only, minus some. The sample includes 150,000 to 160,000 clones, roughly 80% of them seen just once. Germline V gene sequence: CDR1 SSHAT, CDR2 FNYEAQ (reference sequence). This CDR3 has 15 residues. The rearrangement uses TRBV7-7 and TRBJ2-3; 8 bases match TRBD1. The sample comprised PBMCs. The sequence came from a middle-aged woman in good health and CMV-seronegative. CDR3 loop: CASSLTGVSTDTQYF. CDR3 DNA: TGTGCTAGCAGCTTGACAGGGGTTAGCACAGATACGCAGTATTTT.